This T cell receptor (beta chain) was obtained from a study of control samples from healthy donors and cancer patients. Assay: immunoSEQ multiplex PCR; the TCRdb copy retains only in-frame clones and omits some. The sample has approximately 90,000 clones, about 88% seen once. Germline CDR1 is SGHRS and CDR2 is YFSETQ. The CDR3 consists of 14 residues. V gave up 0 bases and J gave up 6 bases; unmatched junction bases: 0. This TCR was recovered from a woman between 65 and 79 years old in good health. The chain is built from TRBV5-1 and TRBJ1-5, with 10 bases lining up with TRBD1. The material sequenced was blood. The CDR3 DNA follows: TGCGCCAGCAGCTTGGGACAGGGGGCTCAGCCCCAGCATTTT. This translates into CASSLGQGAQPQHF.